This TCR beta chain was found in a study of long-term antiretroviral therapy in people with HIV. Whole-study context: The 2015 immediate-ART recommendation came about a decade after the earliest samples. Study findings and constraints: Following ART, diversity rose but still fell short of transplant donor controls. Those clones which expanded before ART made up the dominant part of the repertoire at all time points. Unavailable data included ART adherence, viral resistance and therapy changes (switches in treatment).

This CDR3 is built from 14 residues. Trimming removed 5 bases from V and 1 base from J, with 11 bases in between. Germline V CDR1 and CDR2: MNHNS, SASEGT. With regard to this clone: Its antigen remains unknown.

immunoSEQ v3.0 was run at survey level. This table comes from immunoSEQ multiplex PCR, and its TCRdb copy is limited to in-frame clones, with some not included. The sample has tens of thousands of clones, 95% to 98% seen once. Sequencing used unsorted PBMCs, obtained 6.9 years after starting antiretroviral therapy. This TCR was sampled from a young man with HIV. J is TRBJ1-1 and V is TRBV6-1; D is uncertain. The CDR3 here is CASSPTGKNTEAFF. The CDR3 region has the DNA TGTGCCAGCAGTCCGACCGGGAAGAACACTGAAGCTTTCTTT.